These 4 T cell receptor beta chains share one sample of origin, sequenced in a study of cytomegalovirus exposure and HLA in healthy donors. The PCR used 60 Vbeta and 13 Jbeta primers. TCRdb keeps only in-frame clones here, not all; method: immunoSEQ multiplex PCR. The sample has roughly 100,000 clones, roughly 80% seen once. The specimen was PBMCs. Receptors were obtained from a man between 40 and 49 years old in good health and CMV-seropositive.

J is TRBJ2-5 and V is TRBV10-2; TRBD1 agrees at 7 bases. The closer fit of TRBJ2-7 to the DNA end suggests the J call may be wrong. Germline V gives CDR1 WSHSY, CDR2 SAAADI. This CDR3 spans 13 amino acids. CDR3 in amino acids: CASSRDRSSEQYF. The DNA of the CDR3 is TGCGCCAGCAGTCGGGACAGATCAAGCGAGCAGTACTTC.

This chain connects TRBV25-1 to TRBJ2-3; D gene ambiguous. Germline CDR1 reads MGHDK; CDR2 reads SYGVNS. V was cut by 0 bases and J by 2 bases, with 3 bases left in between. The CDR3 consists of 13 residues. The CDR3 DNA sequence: TGTGCCAGCAGTGAATATCTCACAGATACGCAGTATTTT. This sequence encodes CASSEYLTDTQYF.

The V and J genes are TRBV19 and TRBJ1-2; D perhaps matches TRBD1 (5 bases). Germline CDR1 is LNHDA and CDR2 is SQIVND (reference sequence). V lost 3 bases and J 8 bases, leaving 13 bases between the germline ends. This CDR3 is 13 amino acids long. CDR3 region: CASSIGGWVGYTF. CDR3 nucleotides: TGTGCCAGTAGTATCGGGGGATGGGTCGGCTACACCTTC. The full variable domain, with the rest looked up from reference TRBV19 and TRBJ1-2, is DGGITQSPKYLFRKEGQNVTLSCEQNLNHDAMYWYRQDPGQGLRLIYYSQIVNDFQKGDIAEGYSVSREKKESFPLTVTSAQKNPTAFYLCASSIGGWVGYTFGSGTRLTVV.

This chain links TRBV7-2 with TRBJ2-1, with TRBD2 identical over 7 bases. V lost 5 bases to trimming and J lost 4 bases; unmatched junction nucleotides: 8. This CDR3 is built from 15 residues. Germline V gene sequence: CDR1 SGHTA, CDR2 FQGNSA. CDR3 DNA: TGTGCCAGCAGCCTTCCGGGGGGTGCATACAATGAGCAGTTCTTC. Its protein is CASSLPGGAYNEQFF.